This T cell receptor beta chain is drawn from a study of T cells after yellow fever vaccination. Regarding the study as a whole: In FACS-sorted repertoires, abundant clonotypes from the bulk population could appear as contaminants.

This clonotype showed up many times. The antigen remains undetermined. TCRdb passed the 5' RACE reads through MiXCR, listing each CDR3 protein once. Among about 350,000 distinct CDR3 sequences, 7% to 10% were seen once, and the ten largest hold around 17%. V lost 4 bases and J lost 3, with 13 bases in between. The germline V gene has CDR1 SGHNT and CDR2 YYREEE (reference sequence). The CDR3 is 14 residues long. The material was PBMCs, obtained roughly 46 days after the first yellow fever vaccination. The TCR was taken from a man aged 18 to 35 who received the YFV17D yellow fever vaccine. The chain is built from TRBV5-4 and TRBJ1-1; TRBD1 might be the D (5 bases). CDR3 sequence: CASSPTGGYTEAFF. The CDR3 DNA is TGTGCCAGCAGCCCCACCGGGGGGTACACTGAAGCTTTCTTT.